This T cell receptor (beta chain) was profiled in a study of blood T cells in healthy people across ages. This clonotype was observed a handful of times. Germline assignment: CDR1 SGHTA and CDR2 FQGTGA. This CDR3 is built from 13 residues. Trimming took off 2 bases at V and 9 bases at J, with 13 bases between the two ends. A second roughly 7 to 12 cycle PCR used barcoded and J-beta primers. Using its own MiXCR run on the 5' RACE reads, TCRdb lists one record per CDR3 protein. This table holds approximately 1.5 million distinct CDR3 sequences, roughly 43% found once. The sequence was obtained from a young woman in good health. Sequencing was performed on blood. V usage is TRBV7-3 and J usage is TRBJ1-1; D gene uncertain. The CDR3 nucleotides read TGTGCCAGCAGCTTACGGGCAGACGGGAAAGCTTTCTTT. Amino acid sequence: CASSLRADGKAFF.